This record looks at one TCR beta chain sequence and its context. TCRdb ran MiXCR on the RT-PCR reads and lists one entry per CDR3 protein. The table includes about a million distinct CDR3 sequences, 18% detected once. The sample comes from a study of patients and donors after allogeneic stem cell transplantation. Germline values: CDR1 MNHEY, CDR2 SMNVEV (reference sequence). The CDR3 length is 15 residues. Trimming cost V 5 bases and J 4 bases, with 15 bases left between them. This clonotype was sampled from a human donor who was either an allogeneic HSCT recipient or a stem cell or donor lymphocyte infusion donor (not recorded which). It is not recorded whose cells these are; they may come from a transplant donor. The sequenced sample was blood, either unsorted or a sorted T cell fraction (not recorded which). The V gene is TRBV27, the J gene TRBJ1-3; D is perhaps TRBD1 (6 bases). The CDR3 here is CASSAKGVRGNTIYF. In DNA form, the CDR3 reads TGTGCCAGCAGTGCCAAGGGGGTTAGGGGAAACACCATATATTTT.